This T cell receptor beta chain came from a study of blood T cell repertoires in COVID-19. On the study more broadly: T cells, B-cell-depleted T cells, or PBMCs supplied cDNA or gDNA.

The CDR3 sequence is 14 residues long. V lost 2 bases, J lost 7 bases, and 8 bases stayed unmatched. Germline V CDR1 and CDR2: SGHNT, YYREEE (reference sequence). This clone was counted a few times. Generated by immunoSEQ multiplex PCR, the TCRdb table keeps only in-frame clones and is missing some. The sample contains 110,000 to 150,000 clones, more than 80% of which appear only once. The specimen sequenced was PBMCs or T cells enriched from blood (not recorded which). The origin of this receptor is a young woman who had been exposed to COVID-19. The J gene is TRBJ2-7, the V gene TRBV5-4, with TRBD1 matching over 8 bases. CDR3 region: CASSLGQGVREQYF. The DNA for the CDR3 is TGTGCCAGCAGCTTAGGACAGGGTGTACGAGAGCAGTACTTC.